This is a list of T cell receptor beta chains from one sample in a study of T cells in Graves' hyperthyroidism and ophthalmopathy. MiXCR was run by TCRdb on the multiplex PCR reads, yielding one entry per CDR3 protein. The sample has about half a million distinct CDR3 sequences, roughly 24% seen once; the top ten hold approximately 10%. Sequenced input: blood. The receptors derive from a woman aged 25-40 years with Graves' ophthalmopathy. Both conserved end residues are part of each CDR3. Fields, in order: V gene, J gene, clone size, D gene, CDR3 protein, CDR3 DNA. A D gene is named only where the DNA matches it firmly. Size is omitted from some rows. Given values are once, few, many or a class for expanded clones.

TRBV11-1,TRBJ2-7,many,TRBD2,CASSPFGLAPRDF,TGTGCCAGCAGCCCGTTCGGACTAGCACCTAGAGACTTC
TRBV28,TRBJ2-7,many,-,CASSRGPASYEQYF,TGTGCCAGCTCCCGCGGACCTGCCTCCTACGAGCAGTACTTC
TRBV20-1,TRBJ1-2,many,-,CSARVIGPGTSGYTF,TGCAGTGCTAGAGTTATCGGCCCAGGGACCTCTGGCTACACCTTC
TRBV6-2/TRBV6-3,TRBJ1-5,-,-,CASSYSTNGRWYDQPLHF,TGTGCCAGCAGTTACTCAACGAACGGCAGGTGGTACGATCAGCCCCTGCATTTT
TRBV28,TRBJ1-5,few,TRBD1,CASSRPRTGGDQPQHF,TGTGCCAGCAGTAGACCACGGACAGGCGGGGATCAGCCCCAGCATTTT
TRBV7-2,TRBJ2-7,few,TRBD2,CASTWGLAGTYEQYF,TGTGCCAGCACCTGGGGTCTAGCGGGAACCTACGAGCAGTACTTC
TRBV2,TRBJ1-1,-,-,CASQPDTNTEAFF,TGTGCCAGCCAACCCGACACGAACACTGAAGCTTTCTTT
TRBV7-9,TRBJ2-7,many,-,CASSLQGGPYEQYF,TGTGCCAGCAGCTTACAAGGCGGACCCTACGAGCAGTACTTC
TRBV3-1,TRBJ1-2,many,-,CASSQWQGGYGYTF,TGTGCCAGCAGCCAATGGCAGGGCGGCTATGGCTACACCTTC
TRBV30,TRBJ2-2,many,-,CAWRDFYTGELFF,TGTGCCTGGAGGGACTTTTACACCGGGGAGCTGTTTTTT
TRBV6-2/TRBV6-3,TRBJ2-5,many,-,CASSSPDYQGGETQYF,TGTGCCAGCAGTTCTCCGGACTACCAAGGAGGGGAGACCCAGTACTTC
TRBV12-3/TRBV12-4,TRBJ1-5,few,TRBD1,CASSLRTGRRQPQHF,TGTGCCAGCAGTTTAAGGACAGGCCGGCGACAGCCCCAGCATTTT
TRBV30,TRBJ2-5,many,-,CAWSSRGRPQETQYF,TGTGCCTGGAGTAGCAGGGGCCGTCCTCAAGAGACCCAGTACTTC
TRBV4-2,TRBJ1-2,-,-,CASSQDNSNYGYTF,TGTGCCAGCAGCCAAGATAACTCTAACTATGGCTACACCTTC
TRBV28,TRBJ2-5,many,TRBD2,CASSLSLAPGLALETQYF,TGTGCCAGCAGTCTTTCCTTAGCTCCGGGACTAGCTTTGGAGACCCAGTACTTC
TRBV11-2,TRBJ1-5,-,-,CASSLGLASNQPQHF,TGTGCCAGCAGCTTAGGTTTGGCTAGCAATCAGCCCCAGCATTTT
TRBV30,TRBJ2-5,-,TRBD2,CAWSGRRGGKYQETQYF,TGTGCCTGGAGTGGTAGGCGGGGGGGAAAATACCAAGAGACCCAGTACTTC
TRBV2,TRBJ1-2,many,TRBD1,CASSGNWDRGYTF,TGTGCCAGCAGTGGGAACTGGGACAGAGGCTACACCTTC
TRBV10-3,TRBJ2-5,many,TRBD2,CAIRRGGQQETQYF,TGTGCCATCAGGCGGGGGGGCCAGCAAGAGACCCAGTACTTC
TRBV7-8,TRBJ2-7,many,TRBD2,CASSRGLAATYEQYF,TGTGCCAGCAGCAGAGGACTAGCGGCAACCTACGAGCAGTACTTC
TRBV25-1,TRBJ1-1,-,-,CASSEAGANTEAFF,TGTGCCAGCAGTGAGGCGGGGGCTAACACTGAAGCTTTCTTT
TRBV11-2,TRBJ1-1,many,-,CASSLVAELNTEAFF,TGTGCCAGCAGCTTAGTGGCAGAACTGAACACTGAAGCTTTCTTT
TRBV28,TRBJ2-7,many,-,CASSLAPEFHYEQYF,TGTGCCAGCAGTTTAGCTCCGGAATTCCACTACGAGCAGTACTTC
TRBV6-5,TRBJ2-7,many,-,CASSYSGGDYEQYF,TGTGCCAGCAGCTACTCCGGAGGGGACTACGAGCAGTACTTC